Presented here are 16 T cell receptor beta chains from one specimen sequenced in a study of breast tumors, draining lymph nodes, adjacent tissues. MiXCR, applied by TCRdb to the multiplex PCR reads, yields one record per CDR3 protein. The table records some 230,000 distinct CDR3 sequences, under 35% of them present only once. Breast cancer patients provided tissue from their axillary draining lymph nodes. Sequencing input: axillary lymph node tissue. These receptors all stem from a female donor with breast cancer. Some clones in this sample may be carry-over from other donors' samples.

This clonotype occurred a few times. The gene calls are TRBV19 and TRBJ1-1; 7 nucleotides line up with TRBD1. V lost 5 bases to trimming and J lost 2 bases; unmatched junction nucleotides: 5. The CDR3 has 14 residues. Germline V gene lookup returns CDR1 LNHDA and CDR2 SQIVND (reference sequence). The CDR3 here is CASSPGGGNTEAFF. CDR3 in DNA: TGTGCCAGTAGTCCAGGGGGAGGAAACACTGAAGCTTTCTTT.

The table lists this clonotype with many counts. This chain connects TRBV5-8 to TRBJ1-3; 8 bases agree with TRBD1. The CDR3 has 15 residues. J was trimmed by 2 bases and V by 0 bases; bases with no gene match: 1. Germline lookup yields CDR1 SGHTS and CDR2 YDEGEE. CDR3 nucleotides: TGTGCCAGCAGCTTGGACAGGGGGACTGGAAACACCATATATTTT. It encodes CASSLDRGTGNTIYF. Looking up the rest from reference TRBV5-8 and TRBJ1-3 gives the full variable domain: EAGVTQSPTHLIKTRGQQATLRCSPISGHTSVYWYQQALGLGLQFLLWYDEGEERNRGNFPPRFSGRQFPNYSSELNVNALELEDSALYLCASSLDRGTGNTIYFGEGSWLTVV.

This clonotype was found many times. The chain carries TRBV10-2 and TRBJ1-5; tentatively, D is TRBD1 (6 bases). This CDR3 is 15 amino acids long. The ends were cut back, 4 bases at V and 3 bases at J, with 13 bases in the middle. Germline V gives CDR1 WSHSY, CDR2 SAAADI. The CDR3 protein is CASSATGRFNQPQHF. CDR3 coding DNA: TGCGCCAGCAGTGCTACAGGGCGATTCAATCAGCCCCAGCATTTT.

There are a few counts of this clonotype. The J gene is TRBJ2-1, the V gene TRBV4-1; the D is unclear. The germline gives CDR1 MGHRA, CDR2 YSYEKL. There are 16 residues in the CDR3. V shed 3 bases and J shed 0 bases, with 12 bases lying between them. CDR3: CASSHPLASSYNEQFF. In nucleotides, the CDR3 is TGCGCCAGCAGCCATCCCCTTGCCAGCTCCTACAATGAGCAGTTCTTC.

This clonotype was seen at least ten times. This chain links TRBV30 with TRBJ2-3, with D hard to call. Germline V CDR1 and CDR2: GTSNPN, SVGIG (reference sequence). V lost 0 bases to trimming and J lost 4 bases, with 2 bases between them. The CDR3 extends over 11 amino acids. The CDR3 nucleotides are TGTGCCTGGAGTGTCTCAGATACGCAGTATTTT. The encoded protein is CAWSVSDTQYF.

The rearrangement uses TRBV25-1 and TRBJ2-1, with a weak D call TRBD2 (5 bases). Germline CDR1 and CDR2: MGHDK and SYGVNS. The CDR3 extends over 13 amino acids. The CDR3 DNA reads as TGTGCTAGTGGACTCACGGACTGGGATGAGCAGTTCTTC. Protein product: CASGLTDWDEQFF.

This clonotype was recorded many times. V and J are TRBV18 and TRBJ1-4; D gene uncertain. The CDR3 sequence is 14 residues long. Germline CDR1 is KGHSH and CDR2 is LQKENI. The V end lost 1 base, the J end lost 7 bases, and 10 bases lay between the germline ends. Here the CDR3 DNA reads TGTGCCAGCTCACCACTTCCGTCTCTTGAAAAACTGTTTTTT. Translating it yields CASSPLPSLEKLFF.

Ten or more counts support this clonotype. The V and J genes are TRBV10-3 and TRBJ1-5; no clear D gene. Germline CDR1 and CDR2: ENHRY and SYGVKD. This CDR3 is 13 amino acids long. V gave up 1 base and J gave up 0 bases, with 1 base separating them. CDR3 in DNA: TGTGCCATCAGTGAGTATAGCAATCAGCCCCAGCATTTT. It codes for CAISEYSNQPQHF.

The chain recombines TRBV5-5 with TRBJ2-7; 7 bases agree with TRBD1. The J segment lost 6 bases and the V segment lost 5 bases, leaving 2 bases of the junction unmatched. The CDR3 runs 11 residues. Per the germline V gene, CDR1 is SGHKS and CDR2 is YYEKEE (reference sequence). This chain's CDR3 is CASRTGIEQYF. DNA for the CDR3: TGTGCCAGCAGGACAGGGATCGAGCAGTACTTC.

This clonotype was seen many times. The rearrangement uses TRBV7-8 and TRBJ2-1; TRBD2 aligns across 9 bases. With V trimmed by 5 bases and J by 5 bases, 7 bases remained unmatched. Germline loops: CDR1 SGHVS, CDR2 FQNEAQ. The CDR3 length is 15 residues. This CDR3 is CASSPRLAEDNEQFF. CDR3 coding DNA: TGTGCCAGCAGCCCCCGACTAGCGGAGGACAATGAGCAGTTCTTC.

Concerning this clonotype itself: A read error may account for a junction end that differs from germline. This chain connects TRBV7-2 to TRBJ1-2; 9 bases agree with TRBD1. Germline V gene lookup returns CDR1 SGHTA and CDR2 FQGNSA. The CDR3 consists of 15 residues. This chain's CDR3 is CASSSRGTGPFGYPF. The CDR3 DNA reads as TGTGCCAGCAGCTCTAGGGGGACAGGGCCGTTTGGCTACCCCTTC.

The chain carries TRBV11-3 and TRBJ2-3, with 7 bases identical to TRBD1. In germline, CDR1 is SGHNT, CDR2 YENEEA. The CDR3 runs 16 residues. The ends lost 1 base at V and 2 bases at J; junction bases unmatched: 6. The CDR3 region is CASSLVLQGSTDTQYF. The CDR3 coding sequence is TGTGCCAGCAGCTTAGTCCTACAGGGGTCCACAGATACGCAGTATTTT.

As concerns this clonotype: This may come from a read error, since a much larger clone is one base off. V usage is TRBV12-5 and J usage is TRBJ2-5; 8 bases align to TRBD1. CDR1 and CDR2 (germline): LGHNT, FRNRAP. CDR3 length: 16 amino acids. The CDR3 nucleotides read TGTGCTAGTGGTACCGGCGGGGACAGGTTACAAGAGACCCGGTACTTC. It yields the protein CASGTGGDRLQETRYF.

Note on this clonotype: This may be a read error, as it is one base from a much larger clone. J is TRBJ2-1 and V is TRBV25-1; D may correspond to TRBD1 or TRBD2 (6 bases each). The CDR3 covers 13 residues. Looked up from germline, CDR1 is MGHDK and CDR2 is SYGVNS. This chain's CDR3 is CAGSEYPLGGLFF. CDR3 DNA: TGTGCCGGCAGTGAATATCCCCTAGGGGGGTTATTCTTC.

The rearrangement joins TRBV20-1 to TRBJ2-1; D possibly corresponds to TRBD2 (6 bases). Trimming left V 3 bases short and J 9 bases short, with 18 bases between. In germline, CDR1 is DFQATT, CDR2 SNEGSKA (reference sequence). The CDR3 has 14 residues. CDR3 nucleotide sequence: TGCAGTGCTAGTGGCCCGCGGGGTTGGACTGAGCAGTTCTTC. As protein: CSASGPRGWTEQFF.

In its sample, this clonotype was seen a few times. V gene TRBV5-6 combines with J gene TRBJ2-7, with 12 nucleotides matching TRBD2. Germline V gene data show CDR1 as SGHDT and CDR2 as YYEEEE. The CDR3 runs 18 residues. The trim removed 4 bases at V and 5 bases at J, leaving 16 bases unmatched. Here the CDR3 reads CASSPLPGLAGMTNEQYF. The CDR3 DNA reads TGTGCCAGCAGCCCACTCCCCGGACTAGCGGGGATGACAAACGAGCAGTACTTC. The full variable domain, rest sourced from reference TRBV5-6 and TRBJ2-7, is DAGVTQSPTHLIKTRGQQVTLRCSPKSGHDTVSWYQQALGQGPQFIFQYYEEEERQRGNFPDRFSGHQFPNYSSELNVNALLLGDSALYLCASSPLPGLAGMTNEQYFGPGTRLTVT.